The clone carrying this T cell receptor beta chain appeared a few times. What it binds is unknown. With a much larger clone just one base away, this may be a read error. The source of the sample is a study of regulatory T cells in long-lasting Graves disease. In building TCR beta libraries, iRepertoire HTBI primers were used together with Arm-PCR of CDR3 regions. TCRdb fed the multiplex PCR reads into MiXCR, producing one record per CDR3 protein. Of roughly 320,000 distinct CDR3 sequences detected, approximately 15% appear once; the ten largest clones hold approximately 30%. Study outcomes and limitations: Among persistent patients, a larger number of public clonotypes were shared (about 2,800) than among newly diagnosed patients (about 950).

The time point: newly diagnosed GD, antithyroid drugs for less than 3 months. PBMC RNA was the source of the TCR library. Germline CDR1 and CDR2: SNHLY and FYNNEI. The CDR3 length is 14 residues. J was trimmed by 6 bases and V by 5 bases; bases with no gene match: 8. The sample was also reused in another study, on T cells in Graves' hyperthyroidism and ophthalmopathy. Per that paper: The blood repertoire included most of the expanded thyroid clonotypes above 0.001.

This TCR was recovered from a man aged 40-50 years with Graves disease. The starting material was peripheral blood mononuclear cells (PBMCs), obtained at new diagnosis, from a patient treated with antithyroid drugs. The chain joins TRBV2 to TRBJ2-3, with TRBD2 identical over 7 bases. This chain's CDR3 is CASSTGGTVDTQYF. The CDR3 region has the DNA TGTGCCAGCAGTACCGGGGGGACCGTGGATACGCAGTATTTT.